Reported below is one T cell receptor beta chain. Its antigen is not known. The source of the sample is a study of cytomegalovirus exposure and HLA in healthy donors. Findings and caveats of the study: It was fewer than 200 TCR beta chains that were listed as cytomegalovirus-associated. Another analysis was done later, and it associated roughly 15,000 TCR beta sequences with HLA alleles at 0.05 false discovery rate. Accurate prediction of HLA-A and HLA-B alleles (for most subjects) was reportedly achieved from TCR beta sequences.

Donors sampled were nominally healthy, though unrecorded immune exposures were likely. Use of 60 Vbeta and 13 Jbeta primers characterized the PCR. The data were produced by immunoSEQ multiplex PCR, yet TCRdb's version contains in-frame clones alone and is incomplete. Counted here are 150,000 or so clones, over 75% occurring once; the ten biggest clones make up 1%. In germline, CDR1 is LNHDA, CDR2 SQIVND (reference sequence). V lost 6 bases to trimming and J lost 7 bases; unmatched junction nucleotides: 12. The length of the CDR3 is 15 residues. The J gene is TRBJ1-5, the V gene TRBV19; TRBD1 matches 7 bases. The specimen was PBMCs. This receptor was identified in a woman between 50 and 59 years old in good health and CMV-seropositive. CDR3 DNA sequence: TGTGCCAGTAGCACTCTACAGGGGCGGGGACAGCCCCAGCATTTT. The encoded protein is CASSTLQGRGQPQHF.